One and the same sample provided the 27 T cell receptor beta chains below, sequenced in a study of CD8+ T cells in alopecia areata. Following extraction, RNA underwent reverse transcription to cDNA, which served as the sequencing template. Repertoires were generated with immunoSEQ multiplex PCR, while TCRdb's copy carries only in-frame clones and drops some. The table shows about 150,000 clones, with around 47% occurring only once. Sample: CD4+ T cells sorted from blood. All receptors come from a human donor with alopecia areata.

This clone was seen a handful of times. This sequence joins TRBV29-1 and TRBJ1-2, with a tentative D call TRBD1 (5 bases). V was shortened by 1 base and J by 8 bases, with 14 bases between the two germline ends. Germline V lookup: CDR1 SQVTM, CDR2 ANQGSEA. This CDR3 comprises 13 residues. This CDR3 reads CSVEVWDGKGYTF. As DNA, the CDR3 is TGCAGCGTTGAAGTCTGGGACGGGAAGGGCTACACCTTC.

The chain carries TRBV7-8 and TRBJ2-1; unclear D gene. Germline V gives CDR1 SGHVS, CDR2 FQNEAQ. Trimming took 6 bases from V and 5 from J, leaving 11 bases between them. The CDR3 extends over 13 amino acids. The CDR3 coding sequence is TGTGCCAGCAGTCAAGGGTGGGACAATGAGCAGTTCTTC. Translation: CASSQGWDNEQFF.

This clone turned up a few times. The V and J genes are TRBV7-2 and TRBJ2-2, with 7 bases matching TRBD2. Looked up from germline, CDR1 is SGHTA and CDR2 is FQGNSA. CDR3 length equals 15 residues. V trimming: 5 bases; J trimming: 2 bases; junction bases outside the gene matches: 5. The chain's CDR3 is CASSKPGLNTGELFF. The DNA of the CDR3 is TGTGCCAGCAGCAAACCGGGACTAAACACCGGGGAGCTGTTTTTT.

V usage is TRBV5-1 and J usage is TRBJ2-7; D might be TRBD2 (5 bases). V gave up 0 bases and J gave up 2 bases, with 9 bases separating them. Germline V gene lookup returns CDR1 SGHRS and CDR2 YFSETQ. The CDR3 contains 14 residues. This CDR3 reads CASSLARGTYEQYF. Written as DNA, the CDR3 is TGCGCCAGCAGCTTGGCCCGGGGAACCTACGAGCAGTACTTC.

In the case of this clone: The same CDR3 also results from other DNA sequences found in this sample. The J gene is TRBJ1-5, the V gene TRBV6-1, with D uncertain. The CDR3 length is 13 residues. Germline CDR1 MNHNS, CDR2 SASEGT. Trimming pared 0 bases from V and 5 bases from J, leaving 5 bases between. The CDR3 bases are TGTGCCAGCAGTGAAGCTTTCGATCAGCCCCAGCATTTT. Its protein is CASSEAFDQPQHF.

The table lists this clone with a few counts. The chain is built from TRBV2 and TRBJ2-1; 10 nucleotides match TRBD1. The CDR3 loop spans 16 amino acids. In germline, CDR1 is SNHLY, CDR2 FYNNEI. Germline trimming cut 6 bases from V and 5 bases from J; bases unmatched to any gene: 10. The CDR3 region has the DNA TGTGCCAGCAGCCGGGACAGGGGTTCGGGTAACAATGAGCAGTTCTTC. It encodes CASSRDRGSGNNEQFF.

This clone was detected only once. Other DNA sequences in this specimen translate into the identical CDR3. This sequence joins TRBV5-1 and TRBJ2-1; perhaps TRBD1 as D (5 bases). CDR1 is SGHRS, CDR2 YFSETQ, per germline. V lost 2 bases and J lost 4, with 7 bases in between. This CDR3 region has 13 residues. The CDR3 DNA follows: TGCGCCAGCAGCTTAAGGGGTTACAATGAGCAGTTCTTC. Translating it yields CASSLRGYNEQFF.

The chain employs TRBV29-1 and TRBJ2-3, with TRBD2 as a possible D gene (6 bases). The CDR3 length is 16 residues. Trimming took off 0 bases at V and 4 bases at J, with 17 bases between the two ends. Germline V gene sequence: CDR1 SQVTM, CDR2 ANQGSEA. The CDR3 here is CSVEDPTGSYPDTQYF. The CDR3, as DNA: TGCAGCGTTGAAGATCCGACCGGGAGTTATCCAGATACGCAGTATTTT.

The chain joins TRBV6-5 to TRBJ1-3; D not certain. Trimming removed 8 bases from V and 4 bases from J, with 9 bases in between. The length of the CDR3 is 12 residues. Germline CDR1 reads MNHEY; CDR2 reads SVGAGI. The DNA of the CDR3 is TGTGCCAGCCAGAATTCCGGAAACACCATATATTTT. Amino acid sequence: CASQNSGNTIYF.

A few counts support this clone. The chain has TRBV28 and TRBJ2-3; 13 nucleotides match TRBD2. CDR3 length: 18 residues. The germline V gene encodes CDR1 MDHEN and CDR2 SYDVKM. The junction had 9 bases not matched to a gene; V was cut back by 6 bases and J by 0 bases. CDR3: CASRPGLAGSTSTDTQYF. CDR3 in DNA: TGTGCCAGCAGACCGGGACTAGCGGGATCGACTAGCACAGATACGCAGTATTTT.

The CDR3 sequence: CASSLAGQGYYEQFF. In DNA form, the CDR3 reads TGCGCCAGCAGCTTGGCGGGACAGGGGTACTACGAGCAGTTCTTC. The V and J genes are TRBV5-1 and TRBJ2-1; 10 positions agree with TRBD1. After removal of 0 bases from V and 10 bases from J, the junction contained 7 bases not matched to a gene. Germline V CDR1 and CDR2: SGHRS, YFSETQ. The CDR3 extends over 15 amino acids.

CDR3 DNA: TGTGCCAGCAGCCAAGCGGGACTAGCGGGAGGGCCGGGTGAGCAGTTCTTC. Residues: CASSQAGLAGGPGEQFF. The chain recombines TRBV4-2 with TRBJ2-1; 16 nucleotides match TRBD2. Trimming cost V 1 base and J 9 bases; bases outside gene matches: 6. Looked up from germline, CDR1 is LGHNA and CDR2 is YNFKEQ. CDR3 length: 17 amino acids.

This clone has just a few counts. This rearrangement joins TRBV29-1 to TRBJ2-1; 9 bases fit TRBD1. The CDR3 extends over 17 amino acids. CDR1 and CDR2 (germline): SQVTM, ANQGSEA. Germline trimming cut 7 bases from V and 8 bases from J; bases unmatched to any gene: 21. CDR3 protein: CSARVPIDRGSWDEQFF. The CDR3 DNA reads TGCAGCGCCCGGGTGCCAATTGACAGGGGGAGCTGGGATGAGCAGTTCTTC.

The chain links TRBV27 to TRBJ1-1; a possible D gene is TRBD1 (5 bases). CDR3 length: 13 residues. Germline assignment: CDR1 MNHEY and CDR2 SMNVEV (reference sequence). V was shortened by 6 bases and J by 6 bases, with 14 bases between the two germline ends. The CDR3 coding sequence is TGTGCCAGCAGGTCAGGGTGGGTCGCTGAAGCTTTCTTT. Its translation is CASRSGWVAEAFF.

The CDR3 region has the DNA TGCGCCAGCAGCCAAGATCCATGGGGCGAGCAGTTCTTC. This codes for CASSQDPWGEQFF. V gene TRBV4-1 combines with J gene TRBJ2-1, with D possibly being TRBD1 (5 bases). The germline V gene has CDR1 MGHRA and CDR2 YSYEKL. This CDR3 region has 13 residues. The V end lost 0 bases, the J end lost 10 bases, and 10 bases lay between the germline ends.

This clone was seen more than once but under ten times. The chain recombines TRBV5-1 with TRBJ1-1; D is possibly TRBD1 (6 bases). Trimming pared 0 bases from V and 11 bases from J, leaving 23 bases between. Germline CDR1 SGHRS, CDR2 YFSETQ. The CDR3 extends over 16 amino acids. The CDR3 protein is CASSLGSAGTNRRAFF. The CDR3 DNA is TGCGCCAGCAGCTTGGGGTCCGCCGGGACAAACCGTCGGGCTTTCTTT.

The genes are TRBV9 and TRBJ1-2; TRBD1 matches 7 bases. The CDR3 is 18 residues long. CDR1 is SGDLS, CDR2 YYNGEE, per germline. The V and J ends lost 3 bases and 8 bases, in that order; junction bases with no gene match: 22. Here the CDR3 reads CASSATDRVWASSRGYTF. The CDR3 bases are TGTGCCAGCAGCGCCACCGACAGGGTTTGGGCGTCGTCGAGGGGCTACACCTTC.

The rearrangement joins TRBV29-1 to TRBJ1-5; maybe TRBD1 (5 bases). V was clipped by 4 bases and J by 5 bases, with 12 bases between them. CDR1 SQVTM and CDR2 ANQGSEA come from the germline V gene. The CDR3 runs 13 residues. The CDR3 region has the DNA TGCAGCGTTGCCCATGAGGGGTATCAGCCCCAGCATTTT. Amino acids: CSVAHEGYQPQHF.

V usage is TRBV18 and J usage is TRBJ2-7, with TRBD2 as a possible D gene (5 bases). The CDR3 is made up of 15 amino acids. With 2 bases removed from V and 0 bases from J, the gap between germline ends came to 11 bases. In germline, CDR1 is KGHSH, CDR2 LQKENI. This CDR3 is CASSPEGLNSYEQYF. The CDR3 bases are TGTGCCAGCTCACCAGAGGGTTTGAACTCCTACGAGCAGTACTTC.

The V and J genes are TRBV6-6 and TRBJ1-1; weak D call: TRBD1 (5 bases). Germline assignment: CDR1 MNHNY and CDR2 SVGAGI (reference sequence). Between the trimmed V and J ends, which lost 0 bases and 4 bases, there was a span of 9 bases. The CDR3 length is 14 residues. The CDR3 loop reads CASSYSGGGTEAFF. The CDR3 nucleotides are TGTGCCAGCAGTTACTCTGGGGGGGGCACTGAAGCTTTCTTT.

This clone has more than one count but fewer than ten. The gene calls are TRBV6-1 and TRBJ2-3; 9 bases map to TRBD2. Trimming at V came to 6 bases and at J to 6 bases, leaving 4 bases not matched to a gene. Germline assignment: CDR1 MNHNS and CDR2 SASEGT. The CDR3 is 13 amino acids. For the CDR3, the DNA is TGTGCCAGCAGGACTAGCGGAGGGGATACGCAGTATTTT. This codes for CASRTSGGDTQYF.

V usage is TRBV6-5 and J usage is TRBJ2-5; a possible D gene is TRBD2 (5 bases). Deletions cut 3 bases from V and 3 bases from J, with 17 bases between. CDR1 and CDR2 from the germline V gene are MNHEY and SVGAGI. This CDR3 spans 16 amino acids. The CDR3 protein is CASSYSGVGLKETQYF. The CDR3 DNA is TGTGCCAGCAGTTATTCCGGGGTCGGGCTTAAAGAGACCCAGTACTTC.

This clone has only a few counts. The chain joins TRBV9 to TRBJ2-7; no clear D. Looked up from germline, CDR1 is SGDLS and CDR2 is YYNGEE. This CDR3 contains 16 residues. V shed 0 bases and J shed 0 bases, with 13 bases lying between them. CDR3 bases: TGTGCCAGCAGCGTAGGGGGTTCTAGAAGCTCCTACGAGCAGTACTTC. It encodes CASSVGGSRSSYEQYF.

This clone was seen more than once but under ten times. The chain has TRBV27 and TRBJ2-1; D not certain. Trimming pared 6 bases from V and 8 bases from J, leaving 26 bases between. Germline CDR1 MNHEY, CDR2 SMNVEV (reference sequence). There are 17 residues in the CDR3. The CDR3 DNA sequence: TGTGCCAGCAGCCACTCGTCCGGGCTCCCTCGGGTCGATGAGCAGTTCTTC. Translation gives CASSHSSGLPRVDEQFF.

This clone was seen more than once but under ten times. V and J are TRBV10-2 and TRBJ2-3, with D unresolved. Trimming left V 0 bases short and J 10 bases short, with 8 bases between. The CDR3 length is 12 residues. Germline V gene data show CDR1 as WSHSY and CDR2 as SAAADI. The CDR3 DNA sequence: TGCGCCAGCAGTGAGTCCGGGCTTGCGCAGTATTTT. It yields the protein CASSESGLAQYF.

This chain uses TRBV19 with TRBJ2-1; 8 bases match TRBD1. In germline, CDR1 is LNHDA, CDR2 SQIVND (reference sequence). This CDR3 contains 16 residues. V lost 1 base to trimming and J lost 6 bases; unmatched junction nucleotides: 8. CDR3 amino acids: CASSIARQGRSNEQFF. CDR3 nucleotide sequence: TGTGCCAGTAGTATAGCGCGACAGGGGCGCAGCAATGAGCAGTTCTTC.

This rearrangement joins TRBV30 to TRBJ1-2; 9 nucleotides line up with TRBD1. CDR1 is GTSNPN and CDR2 is SVGIG in the germline V gene (reference sequence). Germline trimming cut 4 bases from V and 8 bases from J; bases unmatched to any gene: 8. CDR3 length: 13 amino acids. Here the CDR3 reads CAWTRDRDFGYTF. The DNA of the CDR3 is TGTGCCTGGACCAGGGACAGGGATTTCGGCTACACCTTC.